This TCR beta chain came from a study of shared clonotypes between healthy human individuals. Naive CD8 cells lacked CD45RO, underwent positive selection for CCR7 and left out terminally differentiated effector memory CD45RA+ cells. Repertoires were generated with immunoSEQ multiplex PCR, while TCRdb's copy carries only in-frame clones and drops some. The data contain under 2,000,000 clones, about 95% of them seen just once; the ten biggest clones take up roughly 1%. Sequencing used naive CD8+ T cells sorted from blood. This TCR came from a man younger than 35 in good health.

Here the CDR3 reads CASSFGLYEQFF. DNA for the CDR3: TGTGCCAGCAGCTTTGGCCTCTATGAGCAGTTCTTC. The chain joins TRBV5-6 to TRBJ2-1; D is ambiguous. The germline V gene encodes CDR1 SGHDT and CDR2 YYEEEE. The V end was cut by 2 bases, the J end by 8 bases, with 8 bases between. The length of the CDR3 is 12 residues.